Included here is one TCR beta chain sequence, with context. The PBMCs studied were ones that came from approximately 9.9 ml fresh peripheral blood. This entry belongs to a study of T cells in Graves' hyperthyroidism and ophthalmopathy. Across the study: It was at initial diagnosis, before any treatment, that peripheral blood was collected.

Amplification of TCR beta CDR3 regions was performed using RNA transcripts as template. HTBI primers were employed in a first-round RT-PCR of the TCR CDR3. Each CDR3 protein gets one entry after TCRdb re-called the multiplex PCR reads with MiXCR. The table shows roughly 350,000 distinct CDR3 sequences, with roughly 13% occurring only once. The sequencing sample was made of blood. The clonotype was recovered from a woman between 40 and 55 years old with Graves' ophthalmopathy.

The CDR3 DNA is TGTGCCAGTAGTAGAACCGGGAGGCGCCAAGAGACCCAGTACTTC. Its protein product is CASSRTGRRQETQYF. The rearrangement links TRBV19 to TRBJ2-5; 7 bases map to TRBD2. The length of the CDR3 is 15 residues. V trimming: 4 bases; J trimming: 1 base; junction bases outside the gene matches: 6. Per the germline V gene, CDR1 is LNHDA and CDR2 is SQIVND (reference sequence).